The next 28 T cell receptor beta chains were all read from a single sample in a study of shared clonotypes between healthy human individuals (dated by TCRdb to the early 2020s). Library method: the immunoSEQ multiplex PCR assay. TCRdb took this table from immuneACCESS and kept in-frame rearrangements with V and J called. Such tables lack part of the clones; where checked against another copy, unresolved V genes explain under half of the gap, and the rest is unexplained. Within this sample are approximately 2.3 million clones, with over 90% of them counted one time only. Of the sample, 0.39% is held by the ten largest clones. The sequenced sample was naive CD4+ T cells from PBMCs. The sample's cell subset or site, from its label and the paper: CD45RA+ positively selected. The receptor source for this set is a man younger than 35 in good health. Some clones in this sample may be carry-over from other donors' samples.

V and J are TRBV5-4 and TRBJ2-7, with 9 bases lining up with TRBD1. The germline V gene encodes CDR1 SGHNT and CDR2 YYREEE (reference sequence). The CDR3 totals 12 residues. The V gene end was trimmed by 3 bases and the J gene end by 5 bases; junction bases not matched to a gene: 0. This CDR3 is CASSYRGHEQYF. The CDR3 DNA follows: TGTGCCAGCAGCTACAGGGGGCACGAGCAGTACTTC.

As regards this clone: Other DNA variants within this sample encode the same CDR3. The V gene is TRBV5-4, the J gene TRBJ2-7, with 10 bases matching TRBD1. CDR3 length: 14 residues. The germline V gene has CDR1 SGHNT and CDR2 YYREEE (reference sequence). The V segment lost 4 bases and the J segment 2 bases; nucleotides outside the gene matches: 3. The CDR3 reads CASSRGQGAYEQYF. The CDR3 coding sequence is TGTGCCAGCAGCCGAGGACAGGGGGCCTACGAGCAGTACTTC.

For the CDR3, the DNA is TGTGCCAGCAGCTTGGGCAGGGAAGCGTCCTACAATGAGCAGTTCTTC. Protein product: CASSLGREASYNEQFF. The rearrangement joins TRBV5-4 to TRBJ2-1, with a tentative D call TRBD1 (5 bases). The V and J ends lost 0 bases and 1 base respectively, with 11 bases between them. This CDR3 region has 16 residues. Germline lookup yields CDR1 SGHNT and CDR2 YYREEE (reference sequence).

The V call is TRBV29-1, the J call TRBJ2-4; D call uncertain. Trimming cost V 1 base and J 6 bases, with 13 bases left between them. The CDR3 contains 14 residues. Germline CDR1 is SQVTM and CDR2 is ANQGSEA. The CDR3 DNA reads TGCAGCGTTGAAGTTCCCAGGTGGAGAAACATTCAGTACTTC. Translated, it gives CSVEVPRWRNIQYF.

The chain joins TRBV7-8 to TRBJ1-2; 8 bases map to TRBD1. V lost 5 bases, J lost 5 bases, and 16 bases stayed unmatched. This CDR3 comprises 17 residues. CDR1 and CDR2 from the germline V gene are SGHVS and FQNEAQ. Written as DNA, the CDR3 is TGTGCCAGCAGCCCATTAGCCGGGACAGGCATTACTTATGGCTACACCTTC. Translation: CASSPLAGTGITYGYTF.

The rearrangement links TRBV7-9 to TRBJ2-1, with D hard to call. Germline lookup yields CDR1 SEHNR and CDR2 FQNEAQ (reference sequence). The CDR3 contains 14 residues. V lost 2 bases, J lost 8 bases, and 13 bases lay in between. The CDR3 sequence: CASSLSKPGDEQFF. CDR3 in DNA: TGTGCCAGCAGCTTAAGTAAACCAGGCGATGAGCAGTTCTTC.

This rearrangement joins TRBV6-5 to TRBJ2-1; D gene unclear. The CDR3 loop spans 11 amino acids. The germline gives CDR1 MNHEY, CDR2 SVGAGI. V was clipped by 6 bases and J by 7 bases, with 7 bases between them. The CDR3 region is CASREVNEQFF. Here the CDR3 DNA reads TGTGCCAGCAGGGAAGTTAATGAGCAGTTCTTC.

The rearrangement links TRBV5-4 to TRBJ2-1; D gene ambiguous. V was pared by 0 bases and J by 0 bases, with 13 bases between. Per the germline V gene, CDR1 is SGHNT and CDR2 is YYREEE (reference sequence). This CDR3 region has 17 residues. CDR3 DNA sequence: TGTGCCAGCAGCTTGGGTGCCGGTGCCAGCTCCTACAATGAGCAGTTCTTC. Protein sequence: CASSLGAGASSYNEQFF.

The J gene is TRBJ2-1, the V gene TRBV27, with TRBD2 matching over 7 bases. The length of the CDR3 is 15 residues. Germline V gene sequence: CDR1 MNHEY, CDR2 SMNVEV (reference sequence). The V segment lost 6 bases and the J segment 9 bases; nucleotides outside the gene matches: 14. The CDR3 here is CASSLAVSPTGEQFF. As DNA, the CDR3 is TGTGCCAGCAGCCTAGCGGTATCCCCGACTGGTGAGCAGTTCTTC.

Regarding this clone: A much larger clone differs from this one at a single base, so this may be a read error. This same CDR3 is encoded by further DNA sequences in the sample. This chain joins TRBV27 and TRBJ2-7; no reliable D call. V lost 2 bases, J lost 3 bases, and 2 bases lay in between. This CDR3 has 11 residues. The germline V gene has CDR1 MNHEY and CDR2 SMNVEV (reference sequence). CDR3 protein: CASSLGYEQYF. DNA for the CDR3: TGTGCCAGCAGTTTAGGCTACGAGCAGTACTTC.

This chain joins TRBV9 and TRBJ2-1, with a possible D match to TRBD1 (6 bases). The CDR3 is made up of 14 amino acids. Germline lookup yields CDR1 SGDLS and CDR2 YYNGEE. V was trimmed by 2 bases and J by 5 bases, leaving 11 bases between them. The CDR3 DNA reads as TGTGCCAGCAGCGTCCAGGGGAGACACAATGAGCAGTTCTTC. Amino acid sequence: CASSVQGRHNEQFF.

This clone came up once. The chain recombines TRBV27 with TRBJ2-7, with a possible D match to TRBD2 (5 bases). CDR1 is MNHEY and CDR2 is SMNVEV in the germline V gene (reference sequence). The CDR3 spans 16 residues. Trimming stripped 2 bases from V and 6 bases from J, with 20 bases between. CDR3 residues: CASSLSPVRLLGEQYF. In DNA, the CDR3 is TGTGCCAGCAGTTTAAGTCCCGTCAGACTATTAGGCGAGCAGTACTTC.

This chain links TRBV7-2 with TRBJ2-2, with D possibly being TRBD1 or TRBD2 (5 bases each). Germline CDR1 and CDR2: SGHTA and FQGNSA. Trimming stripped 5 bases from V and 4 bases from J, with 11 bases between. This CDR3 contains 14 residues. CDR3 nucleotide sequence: TGTGCCAGCAGCCACGTGGGGGTCACCGGGGAGCTGTTTTTT. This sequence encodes CASSHVGVTGELFF. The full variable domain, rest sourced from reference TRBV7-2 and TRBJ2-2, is GAGVSQSPSNKVTEKGKDVELRCDPISGHTALYWYRQSLGQGLEFLIYFQGNSAPDKSGLPSDRFSAERTGGSVSTLTIQRTQQEDSAVYLCASSHVGVTGELFFGEGSRLTVL.

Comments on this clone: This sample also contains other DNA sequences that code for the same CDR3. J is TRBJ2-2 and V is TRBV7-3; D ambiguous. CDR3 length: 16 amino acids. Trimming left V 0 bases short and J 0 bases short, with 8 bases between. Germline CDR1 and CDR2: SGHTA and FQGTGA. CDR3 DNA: TGTGCCAGCAGCTTAACAGGATCCGCGAACACCGGGGAGCTGTTTTTT. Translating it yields CASSLTGSANTGELFF.

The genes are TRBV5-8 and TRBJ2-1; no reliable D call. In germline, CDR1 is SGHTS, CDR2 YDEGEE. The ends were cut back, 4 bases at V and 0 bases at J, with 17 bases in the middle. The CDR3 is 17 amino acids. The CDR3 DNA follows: TGTGCCAGCAGCAACTTACTGGACCCGGACTCCTACAATGAGCAGTTCTTC. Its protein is CASSNLLDPDSYNEQFF.

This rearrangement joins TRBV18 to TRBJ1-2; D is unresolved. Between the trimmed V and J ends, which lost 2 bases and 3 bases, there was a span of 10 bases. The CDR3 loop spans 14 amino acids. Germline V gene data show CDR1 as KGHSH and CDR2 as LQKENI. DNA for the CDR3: TGTGCCAGCTCACCAGGGAGGGTCGACTATGGCTACACCTTC. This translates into CASSPGRVDYGYTF.

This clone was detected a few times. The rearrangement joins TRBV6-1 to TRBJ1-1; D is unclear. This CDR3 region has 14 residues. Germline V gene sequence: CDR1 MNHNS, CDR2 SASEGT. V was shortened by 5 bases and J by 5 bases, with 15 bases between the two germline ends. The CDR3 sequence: CASSPVPGYTEAFF. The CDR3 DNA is TGTGCCAGCAGTCCCGTACCCGGTTATACTGAAGCTTTCTTT.

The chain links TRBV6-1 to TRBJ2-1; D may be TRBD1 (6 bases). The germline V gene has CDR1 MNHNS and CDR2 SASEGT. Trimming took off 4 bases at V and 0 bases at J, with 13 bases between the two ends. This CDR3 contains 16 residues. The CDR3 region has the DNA TGTGCCAGCAGTGGAACACAGGGAAGCTCCTACAATGAGCAGTTCTTC. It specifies CASSGTQGSSYNEQFF.

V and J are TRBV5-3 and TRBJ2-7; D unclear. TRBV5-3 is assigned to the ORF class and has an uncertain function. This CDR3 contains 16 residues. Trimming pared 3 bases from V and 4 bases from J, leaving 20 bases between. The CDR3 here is CARSSALRNAAYEQYF. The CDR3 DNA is TGTGCCAGAAGCTCAGCGCTACGAAACGCAGCTTACGAGCAGTACTTC.

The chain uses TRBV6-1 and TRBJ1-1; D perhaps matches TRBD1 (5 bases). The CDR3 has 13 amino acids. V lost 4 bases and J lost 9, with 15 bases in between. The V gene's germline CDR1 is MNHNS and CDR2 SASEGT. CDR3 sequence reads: CASSGGPSLKAFF. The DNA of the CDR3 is TGTGCCAGCAGTGGGGGCCCTTCCCTGAAAGCTTTCTTT.

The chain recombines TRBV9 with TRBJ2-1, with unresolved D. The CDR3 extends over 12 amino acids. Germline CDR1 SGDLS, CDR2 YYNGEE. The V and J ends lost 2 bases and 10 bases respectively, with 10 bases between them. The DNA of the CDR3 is TGTGCCAGCAGCGTTCCCCGGGTAGAGCAGTTCTTC. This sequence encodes CASSVPRVEQFF.

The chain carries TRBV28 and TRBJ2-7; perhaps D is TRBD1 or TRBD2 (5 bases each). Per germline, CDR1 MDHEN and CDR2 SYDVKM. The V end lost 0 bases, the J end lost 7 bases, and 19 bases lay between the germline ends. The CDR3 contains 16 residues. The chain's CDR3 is CASSLWGRRARGEQYF. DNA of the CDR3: TGTGCCAGCAGTTTATGGGGACGGCGAGCCCGAGGGGAGCAGTACTTC.

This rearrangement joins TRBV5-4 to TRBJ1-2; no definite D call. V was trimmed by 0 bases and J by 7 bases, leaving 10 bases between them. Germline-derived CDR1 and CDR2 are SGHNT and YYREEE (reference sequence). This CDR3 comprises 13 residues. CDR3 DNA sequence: TGTGCCAGCAGCTTGGATTCGACGCGTGGCTACACCTTC. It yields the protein CASSLDSTRGYTF.

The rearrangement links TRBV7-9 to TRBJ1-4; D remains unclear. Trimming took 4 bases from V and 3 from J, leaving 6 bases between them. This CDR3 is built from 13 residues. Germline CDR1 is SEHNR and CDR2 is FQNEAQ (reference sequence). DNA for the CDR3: TGTGCCAGCAGCTCGGACGCTAATGAAAAACTGTTTTTT. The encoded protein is CASSSDANEKLFF.

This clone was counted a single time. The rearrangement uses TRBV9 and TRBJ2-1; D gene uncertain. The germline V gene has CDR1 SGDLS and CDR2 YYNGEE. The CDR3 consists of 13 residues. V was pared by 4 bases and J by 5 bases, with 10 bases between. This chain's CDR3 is CASSLQTDNEQFF. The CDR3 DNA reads TGTGCCAGCAGCTTACAAACGGACAATGAGCAGTTCTTC.

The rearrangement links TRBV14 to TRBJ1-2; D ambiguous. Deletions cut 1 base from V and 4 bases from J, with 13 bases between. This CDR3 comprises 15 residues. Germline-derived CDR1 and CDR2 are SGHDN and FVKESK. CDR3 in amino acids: CASSQVHRSRYGYTF. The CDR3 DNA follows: TGTGCCAGCAGCCAAGTACACAGATCCCGCTATGGCTACACCTTC.

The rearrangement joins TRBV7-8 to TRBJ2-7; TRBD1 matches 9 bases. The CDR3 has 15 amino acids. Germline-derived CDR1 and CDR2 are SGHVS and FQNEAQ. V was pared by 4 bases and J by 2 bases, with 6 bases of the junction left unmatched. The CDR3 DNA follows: TGTGCCAGCAGCTCGCCGTGGGACAGGGCCTACGAGCAGTACTTC. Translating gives CASSSPWDRAYEQYF.

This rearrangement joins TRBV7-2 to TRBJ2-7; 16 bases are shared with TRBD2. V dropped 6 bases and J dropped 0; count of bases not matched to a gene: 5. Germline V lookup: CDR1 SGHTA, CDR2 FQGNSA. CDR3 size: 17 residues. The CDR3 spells CASRAGTSGRASYEQYF. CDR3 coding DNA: TGTGCCAGCAGGGCCGGGACTAGCGGGAGGGCCTCCTACGAGCAGTACTTC.